Shown below are 8 T cell receptor beta chains from a single sample sequenced in a study of cytomegalovirus exposure and HLA in healthy donors. PCR primers comprised 60 Vbeta and 13 Jbeta primers. Data came from immunoSEQ multiplex PCR; TCRdb stores just in-frame clones and leaves some out. The table shows some 200,000 clones, with approximately 78% occurring only once. Sequencing was done on a sample of PBMCs. Source of these receptors: a woman aged 45-65 years in good health and CMV-seropositive.

This clone was seen only once. This chain joins TRBV5-6 and TRBJ2-1; 7 nucleotides align to TRBD2. Per germline, CDR1 SGHDT and CDR2 YYEEEE. The CDR3 runs 15 residues. The trim removed 0 bases at V and 3 bases at J, leaving 3 bases unmatched. The CDR3 is CASSLVLADYNEQFF. The CDR3 DNA reads as TGTGCCAGCAGCTTGGTCCTAGCGGACTACAATGAGCAGTTCTTC. Based on the CDR3 plus reference TRBV5-6 and TRBJ2-1, the full variable domain is DAGVTQSPTHLIKTRGQQVTLRCSPKSGHDTVSWYQQALGQGPQFIFQYYEEEERQRGNFPDRFSGHQFPNYSSELNVNALLLGDSALYLCASSLVLADYNEQFFGPGTRLTVL.

The V and J genes are TRBV6-1 and TRBJ2-1, with 10 bases matching TRBD2. The J segment lost 4 bases and the V segment lost 0 bases, leaving 6 bases of the junction unmatched. This CDR3 comprises 17 residues. Looked up from germline, CDR1 is MNHNS and CDR2 is SASEGT. The CDR3 DNA reads TGTGCCAGCAGTGAAGCGAGCGGGGGGGCCGCTTACAATGAGCAGTTCTTC. This encodes CASSEASGGAAYNEQFF.

This clone was seen a handful of times. The chain employs TRBV30 and TRBJ2-5, with TRBD1 as a possible D gene (7 bases). Trimming cost V 3 bases and J 7 bases, with 15 bases left between them. The CDR3 spans 13 residues. Germline V CDR1 and CDR2: GTSNPN, SVGIG (reference sequence). CDR3 DNA: TGTGCCTGGAGCTTCTTGGAGGGGGCGACCCAGTACTTC. Its translation is CAWSFLEGATQYF.

Turning to this clone: The junction and the germline gene differ at one end; a read error may be behind it. In nucleotides, the CDR3 is TGTTCCAGCAGCTCAAACACCGGGGAGCTGTTTTTT. Translation: CSSSSNTGELFF. V and J are TRBV7-9 and TRBJ2-2; D call uncertain. CDR3 length: 12 amino acids. Per germline, CDR1 SEHNR and CDR2 FQNEAQ (reference sequence).

The chain links TRBV28 to TRBJ2-1; 8 bases are shared with TRBD1. The CDR3 covers 16 residues. CDR1 and CDR2 (germline): MDHEN, SYDVKM. Trimming took 7 bases from V and 6 from J; bases not matched to a gene: 14. The CDR3 bases are TGTGCCAGCACTTCAACTGGACAGGGAACAGGCAATGAGCAGTTCTTC. This gives the protein CASTSTGQGTGNEQFF.

The chain couples TRBV28 to TRBJ1-2, with D unresolved. The V gene's germline CDR1 is MDHEN and CDR2 SYDVKM. The CDR3 is 11 amino acids. The CDR3 region has the DNA TGTGCAACCGCGGGTAACTATGGCTACACCTTC. Amino acid sequence: CATAGNYGYTF.

The chain couples TRBV29-1 to TRBJ2-7; 9 bases map to TRBD1. The CDR3 spans 12 residues. J gave up 5 bases and V 7 bases, and 6 bases lay outside the gene matches. From germline, CDR1 is SQVTM and CDR2 ANQGSEA. The CDR3 sequence: CSARTGEDEQYF. DNA of the CDR3: TGCAGCGCACGGACAGGGGAGGACGAGCAGTACTTC.

The chain combines TRBV15 with TRBJ1-5; 8 nucleotides align to TRBD1. The CDR3 runs 16 residues. V shed 8 bases and J 1 base; nucleotides not matched to a gene: 10. CDR1 and CDR2 from the germline V gene are LNHNV and YYDKDF (reference sequence). CDR3 protein: CATSETRTGSNQPQHF. The CDR3 bases are TGTGCCACCTCCGAGACCCGGACAGGGAGCAATCAGCCCCAGCATTTT.